This TCR beta chain originates from a study of blood T cells in healthy people across ages. From germline, CDR1 is MGHDK and CDR2 SYGVNS. V lost 3 bases and J lost 4; bases outside the gene matches: 7. The CDR3 sequence is 16 residues long. The second PCR ran roughly 7 to 12 cycles with a sample-barcoded 5' primer and J-beta primers. TCRdb reprocessed the 5' RACE reads via MiXCR and lists one record per CDR3 protein. The repertoire holds a few hundred thousand distinct CDR3 sequences, with roughly half as singletons. This TCR was sampled from a man in his sixties in good health. The rearrangement links TRBV25-1 to TRBJ2-4, with 9 positions matching TRBD1. Sequencing was performed on blood. The CDR3 spells CASSEGGTGNKNIQYF. The CDR3 region has the DNA TGTGCCAGCAGTGAGGGCGGGACAGGGAATAAAAACATTCAGTACTTC.